This T cell receptor beta chain was profiled in a study of Graves' ophthalmopathy and Graves' hyperthyroidism. Amplified material comprised TCR beta CDR3 regions derived from RNA transcripts. HTBI-primed first-round RT-PCR preceded second-round multiplex PCR. MiXCR, applied by TCRdb to the multiplex PCR reads, yields one record per CDR3 protein. The sample consists of a few hundred thousand distinct CDR3 sequences, roughly 15% of them appearing once. This clonotype was detected many times. The CDR3 covers 18 residues. V was clipped by 6 bases and J by 0 bases; unmatched bases: 16. Germline V gene lookup returns CDR1 MDHEN and CDR2 SYDVKM.

The sample was peripheral blood. The source of this sequence is an adult man with Graves' ophthalmopathy. The rearrangement links TRBV28 to TRBJ2-7; 8 bases map to TRBD2. Here the CDR3 DNA reads TGTGCCAGCAGCCTCAGGCGGGGGGCCCCCAAAAGCTCCTACGAGCAGTACTTC. The encoded protein is CASSLRRGAPKSSYEQYF.